This T cell receptor beta chain was sequenced during a study of blood T cell repertoires in COVID-19. V was trimmed by 8 bases and J by 5 bases, leaving 15 bases between them. CDR3 length: 14 residues. Looked up from germline, CDR1 is SGHAT and CDR2 is FQNNGV. This clone was recorded only once. Sequenced by immunoSEQ multiplex PCR; TCRdb stores in-frame clones only, minus some. The repertoire holds some 200,000 clones, with around 83% as singletons. The rearrangement joins TRBV11-2 to TRBJ1-4; D is possibly TRBD1 (6 bases). Sequenced: peripheral blood. The TCR sequence derives from a man aged 45-60 years who had recovered from COVID-19. The DNA for the CDR3 is TGTGCCAGCTCAGGGACATTGCTGAATGAAAAACTGTTTTTT. It specifies CASSGTLLNEKLFF.